The 7 T cell receptor beta chains below all came from one sample that was sequenced in a study of T cell responses to AZD1222 COVID-19 vaccine. Some clones are missing from TCRdb's copy, which holds only in-frame ones; the method was immunoSEQ multiplex PCR. The sample records 150,000 to 200,000 clones, around 92% being singletons. The sequencing here drew on peripheral blood, taken 28 days after the second AZD1222 dose. These receptors originate from an adult who received the AZD1222 COVID-19 vaccine.

The rearrangement uses TRBV19 and TRBJ1-6, with D uncertain. CDR1 is LNHDA, CDR2 SQIVND, per germline (reference sequence). V was clipped by 2 bases and J by 6 bases, with 8 bases between them. The CDR3 spans 14 residues. The CDR3 reads CASSILQTNSPLHF. For the CDR3, the DNA is TGTGCCAGTAGTATACTACAGACTAATTCACCCCTCCACTTT. Supplemented by reference TRBV19 and TRBJ1-6, the full variable domain reads DGGITQSPKYLFRKEGQNVTLSCEQNLNHDAMYWYRQDPGQGLRLIYYSQIVNDFQKGDIAEGYSVSREKKESFPLTVTSAQKNPTAFYLCASSILQTNSPLHFGNGTRLTVT.

The chain has TRBV3-1 (or the pseudogene TRBV3-2) and TRBJ1-3, with TRBD1 matching over 9 bases. This CDR3 has 15 residues. With V trimmed by 0 bases and J by 6 bases, 3 bases remained unmatched. Looked up from germline, CDR1 is LGHDT and CDR2 is YNNKEL (reference sequence). CDR3 region: CASSQEGQGLNTIYF. The DNA of the CDR3 is TGTGCCAGCAGCCAAGAGGGACAGGGATTAAACACCATATATTTT.

The V and J genes are TRBV19 and TRBJ1-1; no reliable D call. Trimming removed 3 bases at V and 0 bases at J, with 11 bases between. The CDR3 sequence is 15 residues long. CDR1 and CDR2 (germline): LNHDA, SQIVND (reference sequence). For the CDR3, the DNA is TGTGCCAGTAGTATCGGGATAGCCATGAACACTGAAGCTTTCTTT. This codes for CASSIGIAMNTEAFF.

The chain recombines TRBV13 with TRBJ2-7, with 10 bases aligning to TRBD2. Germline lookup yields CDR1 PRHDT and CDR2 FYEKMQ (reference sequence). The CDR3 consists of 15 residues. The V and J ends lost 4 bases and 0 bases, in that order; junction bases with no gene match: 3. In DNA, the CDR3 is TGTGCCAGCAGCTCAGCGGGGGGGCCCTCCTACGAGCAGTACTTC. As protein: CASSSAGGPSYEQYF.

This clone was counted a few times. The CDR3 protein is CASSSTGLVNTEAFF. The CDR3 nucleotides are TGTGCCAGCAGCTCTACAGGGCTGGTGAACACTGAAGCTTTCTTT. The chain carries TRBV7-9 and TRBJ1-1; tentative D call: TRBD1 (6 bases). Germline V gene sequence: CDR1 SEHNR, CDR2 FQNEAQ (reference sequence). This CDR3 comprises 15 residues. V lost 4 bases to trimming and J lost 0 bases, with 12 bases between them.

For the CDR3, the DNA is TGCGCCAGCAGCATTACAGGGATCCCCTTGACACCCCTCCACTTT. As protein: CASSITGIPLTPLHF. The chain employs TRBV5-1 and TRBJ1-6; TRBD1 might be the D (6 bases). V lost 4 bases to trimming and J lost 11 bases, with 19 bases between them. In germline, CDR1 is SGHRS, CDR2 YFSETQ. The CDR3 loop spans 15 amino acids.

The chain couples TRBV5-3 to TRBJ2-7; D is ambiguous. TRBV5-3 belongs to the ORF category, with a function that is uncertain. The CDR3 covers 11 residues. V lost 0 bases and J lost 7, with 5 bases in between. Written as DNA, the CDR3 is TGTGCCAGAAGCTTGGGTAGGGAGCAGTACTTC. Protein product: CARSLGREQYF.